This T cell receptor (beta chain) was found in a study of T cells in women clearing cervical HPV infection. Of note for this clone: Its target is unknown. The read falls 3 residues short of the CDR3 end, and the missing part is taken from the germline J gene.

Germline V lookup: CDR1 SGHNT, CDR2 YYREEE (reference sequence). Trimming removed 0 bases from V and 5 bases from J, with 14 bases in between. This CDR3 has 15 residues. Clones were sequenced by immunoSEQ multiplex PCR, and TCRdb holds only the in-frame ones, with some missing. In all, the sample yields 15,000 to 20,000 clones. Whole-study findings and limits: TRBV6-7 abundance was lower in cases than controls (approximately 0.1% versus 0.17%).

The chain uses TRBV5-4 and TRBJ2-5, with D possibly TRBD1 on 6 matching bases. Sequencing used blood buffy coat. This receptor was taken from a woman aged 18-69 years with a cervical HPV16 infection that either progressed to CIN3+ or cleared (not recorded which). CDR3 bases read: TGTGCCAGCAGCTTGGGAGGGGGTGTTTGGGAGACC. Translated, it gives CASSLGGGVWET. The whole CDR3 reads CASSLGGGVWETQYF.